Included here is one T cell receptor (beta chain) sequence, with context. Its antigen is undetermined. This beta chain represents an off-target read in a library built for alpha chains; its size is of limited meaning. This record comes from a study of spatial heterogeneity in lung cancer. Across the study: As counted in raw reads, each unique TCR and UMI combination appeared more than ten times on average.

Sample time point: sample taken at primary tumor resection. The 65 or so donors had untreated early-stage non-small cell lung cancer. Unsorted whole RNA samples from tumor, nontumor lung or frozen PBMC were sequenced. Via MiXCR, TCRdb re-called the 5' RACE reads, giving one row per CDR3 protein. This table holds 15,000 to 20,000 distinct CDR3 sequences, approximately 5.8% found once. Study results and caveats: Mutation counts in tumors were tracked by counts of expanded intratumoral alpha and beta TCRs. Estimated TCR-seq coverage of tumor T cells was only about 7% for alpha chains. For beta chains, the corresponding estimate was 12% to 15%.

The CDR3 sequence is 11 residues long. With 4 bases removed from V and 10 bases from J, the gap between germline ends came to 10 bases. The germline gives CDR1 SGHVS, CDR2 FQNEAQ. The TCR comes from a female donor with early-stage non-small cell lung cancer. The chain has TRBV7-8 and TRBJ1-2; no firm D call. Sequenced material: lung tumor tissue, taken at surgery. CDR3 sequence (DNA): TGTGCCAGCAGCTCTGGAACCTACTACACCTTC. This encodes CASSSGTYYTF.